Each of the 6 T cell receptor beta chains below was sequenced from the same sample in a study of vaccination effects on CD4 cells after COVID-19. The assay was immunoSEQ multiplex PCR, and TCRdb's table has in-frame clones only and misses some. Of 70,000 to 75,000 clones in the sample, around three quarters were seen once. Which antigens these TCRs recognize remains unknown. Antigen-specific CD4+ T cells expanded by the ViraFEST assay with viral peptide pools were then sequenced. Following 10 days of culture, CD4+ T cells were isolated. Vaccine recipients had no previous SARS-CoV-2 infection; their nucleocapsid antibodies were negative. Sequenced here: CD4+ T cells from PBMCs cultured with HCoV-OC43 spike peptides, sampled before COVID-19 vaccination. Subset in this sample: HCoV-OC43 spike overlapping peptide pool stimulation. Source of these receptors: a human donor who received a COVID-19 vaccine.

The CDR3 nucleotides are TGTGCCAGCTCACCACGACAGGGTATGCAGCCCCAGCATTTT. Translated, it gives CASSPRQGMQPQHF. This chain joins TRBV18 and TRBJ1-5; 7 bases agree with TRBD1. The CDR3 sequence is 14 residues long. Unmatched junction bases numbered 4, after V lost 1 base and J lost 7 bases. Germline CDR1 is KGHSH and CDR2 is LQKENI.

This clone was detected only a few times. The chain is built from TRBV21-1 and TRBJ2-2. TRBV21-1 is noted as a pseudogene. CDR3 length: 17 amino acids. As DNA, the CDR3 is TGTGCCAGCAGCACCACCGGGACCGACGCGAACACCGGGGAGCTGTTTTTT. Translation: CASSTTGTDANTGELFF.

This chain uses TRBV19 with TRBJ1-2; 7 nucleotides match TRBD1. CDR1 and CDR2 from the germline V gene are LNHDA and SQIVND (reference sequence). The CDR3 spans 13 residues. V lost 5 bases to trimming and J lost 4 bases; unmatched junction nucleotides: 4. The CDR3 region has the DNA TGTGCCAGTAGTCAAGGGGGCGTCTATGGCTACACCTTC. Translation gives CASSQGGVYGYTF.

J is TRBJ2-7 and V is TRBV5-1; D gene ambiguous. Germline V gene data show CDR1 as SGHRS and CDR2 as YFSETQ. Trimming removed 0 bases from V and 0 bases from J, with 4 bases in between. This CDR3 has 13 amino acids. In DNA, the CDR3 is TGCGCCAGCAGCTTGGATCCCTCCTACGAGCAGTACGTC. It specifies CASSLDPSYEQYV.

The genes are TRBV29-1 and TRBJ1-2; D gene uncertain. The CDR3 is 12 amino acids. The germline V gene has CDR1 SQVTM and CDR2 ANQGSEA. Trimming removed 6 bases at V and 2 bases at J, with 10 bases between. CDR3 in DNA: TGCAGCGTCGATGACCGAAACTATGGCTACACCTTC. Amino acids: CSVDDRNYGYTF.

This chain connects TRBV27 to TRBJ2-2; D may be TRBD1 (5 bases). Looked up from germline, CDR1 is MNHEY and CDR2 is SMNVEV (reference sequence). V gave up 1 base and J gave up 0 bases, with 6 bases separating them. The CDR3 has 15 residues. This CDR3 is CASSLLGANTGELFF. The CDR3 DNA sequence: TGTGCCAGCAGTTTATTAGGGGCGAACACCGGGGAGCTGTTTTTT.